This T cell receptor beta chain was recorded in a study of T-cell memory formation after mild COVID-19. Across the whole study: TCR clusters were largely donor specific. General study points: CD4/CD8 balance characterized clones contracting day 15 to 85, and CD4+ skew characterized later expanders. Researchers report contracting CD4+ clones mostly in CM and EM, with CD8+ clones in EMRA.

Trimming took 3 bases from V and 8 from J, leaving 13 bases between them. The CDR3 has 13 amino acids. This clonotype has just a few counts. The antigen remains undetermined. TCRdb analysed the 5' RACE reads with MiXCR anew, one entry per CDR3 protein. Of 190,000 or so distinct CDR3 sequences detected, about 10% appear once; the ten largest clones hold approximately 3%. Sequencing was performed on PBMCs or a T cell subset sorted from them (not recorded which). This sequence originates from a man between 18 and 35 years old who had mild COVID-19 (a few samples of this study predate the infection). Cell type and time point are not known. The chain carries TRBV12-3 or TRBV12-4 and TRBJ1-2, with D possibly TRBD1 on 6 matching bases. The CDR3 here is CASSFDRSWGYTF. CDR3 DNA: TGTGCCAGCAGTTTTGACAGGTCCTGGGGCTACACCTTC.